The 19 T cell receptor beta chains given below trace back to one sample, sequenced in a study of Graves' ophthalmopathy and Graves' hyperthyroidism (dated by TCRdb to the late 2010s). For sequencing, an Illumina HiSeq 2000 was employed. TCR beta CDR3 regions were amplified from RNA transcripts for repertoire sequencing. The first round was an RT-PCR using HTBI primers with the Qiagen OneStep RT-PCR kit, and this first round was followed by a second-round multiplex PCR, then size selection and purification. TCRdb reanalyzed the raw reads on its own, using fastp at Q25 for trimming and MiXCR for clone calling, and kept in-frame beta chains. Each entry merges the rows of one CDR3 protein and shows their most common DNA and genes. This sample has about 1.2 million distinct CDR3 sequences in its table, and less than 45% of those were observed once. The ten largest make up around 10% of the sample. The sequenced material came from peripheral blood or thyroid tissue (not recorded which). The origin of the receptors is an adult man with Graves' hyperthyroidism.

The chain uses TRBV7-9 and TRBJ1-1, with TRBD1 matching over 7 bases. Germline loops: CDR1 SEHNR, CDR2 FQNEAQ (reference sequence). The CDR3 spans 15 residues. After removal of 2 bases from V and 4 bases from J, the junction contained 7 bases not matched to a gene. Here the CDR3 DNA reads TGTGCCAGCAGCTTAAGTCAGGGGGTGGGCACTGAAGCTTTCTTT. Amino acids: CASSLSQGVGTEAFF.

This clonotype was seen ten or more times. The chain is built from TRBV29-1 and TRBJ2-2; 9 bases align to TRBD1. CDR1 is SQVTM, CDR2 ANQGSEA, per germline. The trim removed 6 bases at V and 5 bases at J, leaving 7 bases unmatched. This CDR3 is built from 14 residues. CDR3 residues: CSVTDRGETGELFF. In nucleotides, the CDR3 is TGCAGCGTGACGGACAGGGGCGAGACCGGGGAGCTGTTTTTT.

The V and J genes are TRBV7-3 and TRBJ2-2; 9 bases line up with TRBD2. V shed 1 base, J shed 5 bases, and the junction held 2 bases outside the gene matches. Germline CDR1 and CDR2: SGHTA and FQGTGA. The CDR3 runs 15 residues. CDR3 in amino acids: CASSLNSGRTGELFF. For the CDR3, the DNA is TGTGCCAGCAGCTTAAATAGCGGGAGAACCGGGGAGCTGTTTTTT.

Only one count was recorded for this clonotype. The V and J genes are TRBV29-1 and TRBJ2-5, with 13 bases that match TRBD2. The germline V gene has CDR1 SQVTM and CDR2 ANQGSEA. V shed 6 bases, J shed 5 bases, and the junction held 3 bases outside the gene matches. This CDR3 contains 13 residues. The CDR3 bases are TGCAGCGTCGGGACTAGCGGGGCGGAGACCCAGTACTTC. It encodes CSVGTSGAETQYF.

This clonotype was found a few times. The chain links TRBV5-1 to TRBJ2-7; TRBD1 aligns across 7 bases. Germline values: CDR1 SGHRS, CDR2 YFSETQ. V was pared by 5 bases and J by 6 bases, with 8 bases of the junction left unmatched. The CDR3 is 13 residues long. The CDR3, as DNA: TGCGCCAGCAGATTACAGGGGATCGGCGAGCAGTACTTC. Its protein is CASRLQGIGEQYF.

The rearrangement joins TRBV18 to TRBJ2-6; D not certain. The length of the CDR3 is 15 residues. The germline CDR1 and CDR2 sequences are KGHSH and LQKENI. Trimming stripped 1 base from V and 0 bases from J, with 4 bases between. The CDR3 protein is CASSPQISGANVLTF. DNA for the CDR3: TGTGCCAGCTCACCACAAATCTCTGGGGCCAACGTCCTGACTTTC.

On this clonotype itself: A read error may explain this, as a much larger clone is one base away. V and J are TRBV6-6 and TRBJ2-5, with 15 bases aligning to TRBD2. Germline V gives CDR1 MNHNY, CDR2 SVGAGI (reference sequence). The CDR3 covers 14 residues. The V segment lost 6 bases and the J segment 5 bases; nucleotides outside the gene matches: 1. The CDR3 DNA is TGTGCCAGCAGGGGGACTAGCGGGAGGGAGACCCAGTACTTC. Protein sequence: CASRGTSGRETQYF.

J is TRBJ1-5 and V is TRBV25-1; D not certain. Germline V gives CDR1 MGHDK, CDR2 SYGVNS. CDR3 length equals 13 residues. Trimming took 4 bases from V and 6 from J, leaving 10 bases between them. The DNA for the CDR3 is TGTGCCAGCAGTGCCAGGTCGAGTCAGCCCCAGCATTTT. Protein sequence: CASSARSSQPQHF.

This chain connects TRBV5-1 to TRBJ2-2; 8 bases fit TRBD1. CDR1 SGHRS and CDR2 YFSETQ come from the germline V gene. With 4 bases clipped from V and 2 bases from J, the junction kept 7 bases outside the gene matches. The CDR3 contains 16 residues. This chain's CDR3 is CASSPDGTGNTGELFF. The CDR3 DNA follows: TGCGCCAGCAGCCCTGACGGGACAGGTAACACCGGGGAGCTGTTTTTT.

The CDR3 coding sequence is TGTGCCAGTTCGAGGTGGGTCGACACTGAAGCTTTCTTT. Translation gives CASSRWVDTEAFF. This chain joins TRBV6-4 and TRBJ1-1; D is undetermined. CDR1 is MRHNA, CDR2 SNTAGT, per germline. CDR3 length: 13 residues. V was pared by 9 bases and J by 3 bases, with 14 bases between.

The rearrangement joins TRBV12-3 or TRBV12-4 to TRBJ2-7; D is uncertain. V gave up 2 bases and J gave up 0 bases, with 8 bases separating them. The CDR3 has 14 residues. The CDR3 region is CASSLHFDSYEQYF. CDR3 DNA: TGTGCCAGCAGTTTACATTTCGACTCCTACGAGCAGTACTTC.

Many counts were recorded for this clonotype. The chain uses TRBV12-3 or TRBV12-4 and TRBJ2-7; either TRBD1 or TRBD2 may fit D (5 bases each). Trimming took 5 bases from V and 0 from J, leaving 11 bases between them. This CDR3 region has 14 residues. In nucleotides, the CDR3 is TGTGCCAGCAGTGTCGGGGACCACTCCTACGAGCAGTACTTC. Translation gives CASSVGDHSYEQYF.

This clonotype was counted at least ten times. The chain carries TRBV5-6 and TRBJ1-2; D is ambiguous. CDR3 length: 13 amino acids. Germline V gene sequence: CDR1 SGHDT, CDR2 YYEEEE. The V gene lost 2 bases and the J gene lost 8 bases, with 13 bases spanning the gap. CDR3 nucleotide sequence: TGTGCCAGCAGCTTCGGGTGGCCTGGGGGCTACACCTTC. Amino acids: CASSFGWPGGYTF.

V gene TRBV29-1 combines with J gene TRBJ2-5, with D perhaps given as TRBD1 or TRBD2 (5 bases each). Germline-derived CDR1 and CDR2 are SQVTM and ANQGSEA. Trimming stripped 6 bases from V and 4 bases from J, with 18 bases between. This CDR3 region has 14 residues. CDR3 protein: CSVGHRGDRETQYF. In nucleotides, the CDR3 is TGCAGCGTCGGTCATCGTGGGGACCGAGAGACCCAGTACTTC.

The chain carries TRBV7-2 and TRBJ2-2; perhaps TRBD1 as D (6 bases). Trimming removed 6 bases from V and 6 bases from J, with 11 bases in between. The CDR3 consists of 13 residues. Germline V CDR1 and CDR2: SGHTA, FQGNSA. For the CDR3, the DNA is TGTGCCAGCAGACCCGGGACACCCGGGGAGCTGTTTTTT. This translates into CASRPGTPGELFF. Drawing the rest from reference TRBV7-2 and TRBJ2-2, the complete variable domain is GAGVSQSPSNKVTEKGKDVELRCDPISGHTALYWYRQSLGQGLEFLIYFQGNSAPDKSGLPSDRFSAERTGGSVSTLTIQRTQQEDSAVYLCASRPGTPGELFFGEGSRLTVL.

This rearrangement joins TRBV20-1 to TRBJ1-1, with TRBD1 as a possible D gene (5 bases). The V and J ends lost 6 bases and 1 base respectively, with 12 bases between them. CDR3 length: 13 residues. Looked up from germline, CDR1 is DFQATT and CDR2 is SNEGSKA (reference sequence). The CDR3 DNA reads TGCAGTGCCTTTTCGGGGGAGAACACTGAAGCTTTCTTT. Amino acid sequence: CSAFSGENTEAFF.

Ten or more counts support this clonotype. This CDR3 is CSAGVPRGTYETQYF. CDR3 bases: TGCAGTGCTGGGGTTCCGCGCGGGACGTACGAGACCCAGTACTTC. This chain joins TRBV20-1 and TRBJ2-5, with D possibly being TRBD2 (6 bases). V shed 5 bases and J shed 5 bases, with 21 bases lying between them. The V gene's germline CDR1 is DFQATT and CDR2 SNEGSKA (reference sequence). The length of the CDR3 is 15 residues.

This clonotype has a count of ten or more. The V gene is TRBV2, the J gene TRBJ2-7, with 10 bases identical to TRBD2. V shed 7 bases and J 1 base; nucleotides not matched to a gene: 7. The CDR3 runs 15 residues. Germline V gene lookup returns CDR1 SNHLY and CDR2 FYNNEI. CDR3 residues: CASIERGGLSYEQYF. CDR3 in DNA: TGTGCCAGCATCGAGCGGGGGGGACTTTCCTACGAGCAGTACTTC.

Comments on this clonotype: A much larger clone is a single base away; this may be a read error. The genes are TRBV7-6 and TRBJ2-7; the D gene is possibly TRBD2 (6 bases). CDR1 is SGHVS and CDR2 is FNYEAQ in the germline V gene. The length of the CDR3 is 14 residues. CDR3 nucleotide sequence: TGTGCCAGCAGATTAGGTGGCGGAGGGTGGGAGCAGTACTTC. Translation gives CASRLGGGGWEQYF. The full variable domain, rest sourced from reference TRBV7-6 and TRBJ2-7, is GAGVSQSPRYKVTKRGQDVALRCDPISGHVSLYWYRQALGQGPEFLTYFNYEAQQDKSGLPNDRFSAERPEGSISTLTIQRTEQRDSAMYRCASRLGGGGWEQYFGPGTRLTVT.